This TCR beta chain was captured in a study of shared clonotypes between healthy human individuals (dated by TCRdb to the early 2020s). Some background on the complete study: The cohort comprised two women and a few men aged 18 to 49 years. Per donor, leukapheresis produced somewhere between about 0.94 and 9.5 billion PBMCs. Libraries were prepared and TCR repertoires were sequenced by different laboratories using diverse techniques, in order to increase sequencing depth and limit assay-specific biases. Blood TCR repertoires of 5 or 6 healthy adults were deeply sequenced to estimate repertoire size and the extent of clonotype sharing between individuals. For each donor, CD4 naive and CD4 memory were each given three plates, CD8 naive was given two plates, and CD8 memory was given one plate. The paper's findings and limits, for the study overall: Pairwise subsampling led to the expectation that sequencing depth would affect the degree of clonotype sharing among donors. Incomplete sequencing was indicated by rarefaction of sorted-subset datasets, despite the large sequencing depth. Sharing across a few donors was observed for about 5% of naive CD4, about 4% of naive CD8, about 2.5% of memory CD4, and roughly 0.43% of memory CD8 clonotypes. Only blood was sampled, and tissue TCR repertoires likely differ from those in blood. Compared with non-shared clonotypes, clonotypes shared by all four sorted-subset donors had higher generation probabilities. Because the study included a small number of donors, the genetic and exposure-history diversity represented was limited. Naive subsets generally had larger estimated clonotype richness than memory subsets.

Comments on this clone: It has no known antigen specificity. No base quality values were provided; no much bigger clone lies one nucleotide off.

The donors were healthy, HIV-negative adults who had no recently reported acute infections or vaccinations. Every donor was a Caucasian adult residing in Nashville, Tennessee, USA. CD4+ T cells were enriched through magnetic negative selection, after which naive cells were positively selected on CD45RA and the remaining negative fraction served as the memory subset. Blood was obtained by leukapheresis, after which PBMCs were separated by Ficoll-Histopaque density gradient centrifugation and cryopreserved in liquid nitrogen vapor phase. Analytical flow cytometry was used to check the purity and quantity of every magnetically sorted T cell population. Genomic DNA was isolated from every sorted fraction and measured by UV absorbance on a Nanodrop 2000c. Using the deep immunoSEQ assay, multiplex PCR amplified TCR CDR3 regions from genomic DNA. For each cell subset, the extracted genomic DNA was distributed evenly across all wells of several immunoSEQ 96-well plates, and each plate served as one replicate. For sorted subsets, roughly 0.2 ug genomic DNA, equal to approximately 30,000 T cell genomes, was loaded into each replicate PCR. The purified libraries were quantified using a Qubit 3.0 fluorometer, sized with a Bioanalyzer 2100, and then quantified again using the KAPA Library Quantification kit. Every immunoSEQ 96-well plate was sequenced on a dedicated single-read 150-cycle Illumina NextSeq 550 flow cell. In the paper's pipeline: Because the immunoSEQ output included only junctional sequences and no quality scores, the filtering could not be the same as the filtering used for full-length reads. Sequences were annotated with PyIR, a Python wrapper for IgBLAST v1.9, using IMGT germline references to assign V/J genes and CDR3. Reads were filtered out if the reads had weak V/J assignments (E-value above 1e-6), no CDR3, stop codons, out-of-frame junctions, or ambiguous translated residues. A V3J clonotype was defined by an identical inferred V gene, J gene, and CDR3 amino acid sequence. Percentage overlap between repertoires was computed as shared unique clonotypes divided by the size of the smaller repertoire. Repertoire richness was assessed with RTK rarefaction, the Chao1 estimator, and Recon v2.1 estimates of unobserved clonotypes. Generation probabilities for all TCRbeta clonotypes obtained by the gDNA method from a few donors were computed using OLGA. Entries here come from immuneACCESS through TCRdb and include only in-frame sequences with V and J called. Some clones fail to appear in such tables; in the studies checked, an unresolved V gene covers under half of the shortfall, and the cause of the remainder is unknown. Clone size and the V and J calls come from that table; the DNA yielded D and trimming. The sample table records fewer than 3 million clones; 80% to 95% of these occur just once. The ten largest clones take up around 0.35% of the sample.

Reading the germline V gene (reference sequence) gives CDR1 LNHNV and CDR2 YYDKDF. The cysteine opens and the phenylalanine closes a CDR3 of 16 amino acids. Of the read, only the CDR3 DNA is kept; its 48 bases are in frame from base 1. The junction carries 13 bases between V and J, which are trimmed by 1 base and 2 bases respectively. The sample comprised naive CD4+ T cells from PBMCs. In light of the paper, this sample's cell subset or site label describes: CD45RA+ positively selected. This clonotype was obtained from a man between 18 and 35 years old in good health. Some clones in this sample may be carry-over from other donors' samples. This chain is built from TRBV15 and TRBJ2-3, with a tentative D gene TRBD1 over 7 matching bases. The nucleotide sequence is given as TGTGCCACCAGCAGAGGCGGGACAGCCTACACAGATACGCAGTATTTT. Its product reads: CATSRGGTAYTDTQYF.